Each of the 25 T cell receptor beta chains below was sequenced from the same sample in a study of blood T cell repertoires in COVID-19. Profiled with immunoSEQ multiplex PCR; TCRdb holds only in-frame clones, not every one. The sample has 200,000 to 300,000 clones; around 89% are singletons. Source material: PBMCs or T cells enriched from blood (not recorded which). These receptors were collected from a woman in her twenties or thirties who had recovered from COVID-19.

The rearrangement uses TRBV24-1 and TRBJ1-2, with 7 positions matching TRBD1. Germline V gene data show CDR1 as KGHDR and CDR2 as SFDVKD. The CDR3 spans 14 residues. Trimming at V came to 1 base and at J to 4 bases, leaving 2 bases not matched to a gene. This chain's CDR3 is CATSDFGTAYGYTF. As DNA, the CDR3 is TGTGCCACCAGTGATTTCGGGACAGCCTATGGCTACACCTTC.

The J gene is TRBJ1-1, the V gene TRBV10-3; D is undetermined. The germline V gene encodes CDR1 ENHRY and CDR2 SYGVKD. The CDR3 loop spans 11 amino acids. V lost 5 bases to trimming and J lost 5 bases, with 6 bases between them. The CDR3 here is CAISKETEAFF. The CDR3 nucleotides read TGTGCCATCAGTAAGGAGACTGAAGCTTTCTTT.

In DNA, the CDR3 is TGTGCCAGCAGCGGGATTCAAGAGACCCAGTACTTC. It translates to CASSGIQETQYF. The chain carries TRBV2 and TRBJ2-5, with D tentatively TRBD2 (5 bases). Germline lookup yields CDR1 SNHLY and CDR2 FYNNEI. Between the trimmed V and J ends, which lost 6 bases and 2 bases, there was a span of 7 bases. The CDR3 loop spans 12 amino acids.

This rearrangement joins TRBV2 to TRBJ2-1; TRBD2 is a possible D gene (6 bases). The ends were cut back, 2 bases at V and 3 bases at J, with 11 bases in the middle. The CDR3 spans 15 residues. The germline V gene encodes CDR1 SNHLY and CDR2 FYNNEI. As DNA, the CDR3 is TGTGCCAGCAGTGAATCTAGCGTTCGCTACAATGAGCAGTTCTTC. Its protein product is CASSESSVRYNEQFF.

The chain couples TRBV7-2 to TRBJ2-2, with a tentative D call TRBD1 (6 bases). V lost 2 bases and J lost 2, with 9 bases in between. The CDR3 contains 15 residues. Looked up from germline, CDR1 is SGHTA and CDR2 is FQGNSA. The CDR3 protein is CASSLRTVNTGELFF. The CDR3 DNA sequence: TGTGCCAGCAGCTTAAGGACAGTTAACACCGGGGAGCTGTTTTTT. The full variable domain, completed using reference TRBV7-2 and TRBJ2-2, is GAGVSQSPSNKVTEKGKDVELRCDPISGHTALYWYRQSLGQGLEFLIYFQGNSAPDKSGLPSDRFSAERTGGSVSTLTIQRTQQEDSAVYLCASSLRTVNTGELFFGEGSRLTVL.

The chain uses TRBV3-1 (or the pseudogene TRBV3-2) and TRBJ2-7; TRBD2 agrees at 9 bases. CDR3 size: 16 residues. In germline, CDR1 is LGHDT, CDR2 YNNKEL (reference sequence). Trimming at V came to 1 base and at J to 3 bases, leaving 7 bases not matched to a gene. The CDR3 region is CASSQGEREALYEQYF. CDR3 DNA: TGTGCCAGCAGCCAAGGAGAGCGGGAGGCCCTCTACGAGCAGTACTTC.

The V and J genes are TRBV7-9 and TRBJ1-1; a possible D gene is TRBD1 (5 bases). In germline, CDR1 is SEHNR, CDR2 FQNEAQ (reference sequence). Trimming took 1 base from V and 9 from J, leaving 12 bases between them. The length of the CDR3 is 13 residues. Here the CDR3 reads CASSLDFRAQAFF. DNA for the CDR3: TGTGCCAGCAGCTTAGATTTCAGGGCTCAAGCTTTCTTT.

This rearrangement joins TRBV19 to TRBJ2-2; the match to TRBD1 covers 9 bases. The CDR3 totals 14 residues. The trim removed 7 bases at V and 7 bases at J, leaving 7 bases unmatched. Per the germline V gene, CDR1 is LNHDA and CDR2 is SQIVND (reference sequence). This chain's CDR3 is CASTRDRAIGELFF. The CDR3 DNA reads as TGTGCCAGTACCAGGGACAGGGCGATCGGGGAGCTGTTTTTT.

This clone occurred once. CDR3 loop: CASSSTSGVIGSQYF. In nucleotides, the CDR3 is TGTGCCAGCAGTTCTACTAGCGGGGTGATCGGGTCCCAGTACTTC. The chain is built from TRBV6-2 or TRBV6-3 and TRBJ2-5, with 10 nucleotides matching TRBD2. The CDR3 is 15 residues long. V dropped 4 bases and J dropped 9; count of bases not matched to a gene: 11. The germline V gene has CDR1 MNHEY and CDR2 SVGEGT.

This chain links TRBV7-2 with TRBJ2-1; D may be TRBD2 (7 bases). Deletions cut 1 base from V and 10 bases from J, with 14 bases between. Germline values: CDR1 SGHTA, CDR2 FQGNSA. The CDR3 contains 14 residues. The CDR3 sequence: CASSLEGGGREQFF. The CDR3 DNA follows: TGTGCCAGCAGCTTAGAGGGCGGGGGCCGGGAGCAGTTCTTC.

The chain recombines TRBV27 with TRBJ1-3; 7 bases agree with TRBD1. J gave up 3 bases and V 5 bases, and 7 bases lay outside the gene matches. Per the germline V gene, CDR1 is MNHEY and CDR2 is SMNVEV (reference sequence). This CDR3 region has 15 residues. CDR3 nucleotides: TGTGCCAGCAGTCTAAGACAGGGAGTTGGAAACACCATATATTTT. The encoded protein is CASSLRQGVGNTIYF.

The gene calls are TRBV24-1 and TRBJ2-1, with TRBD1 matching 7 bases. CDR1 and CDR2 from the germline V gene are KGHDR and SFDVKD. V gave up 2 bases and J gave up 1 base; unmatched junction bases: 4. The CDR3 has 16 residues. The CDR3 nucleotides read TGTGCCACCAGTGATTCCTGGGGACAGTCCTACAATGAGCAGTTCTTC. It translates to CATSDSWGQSYNEQFF.

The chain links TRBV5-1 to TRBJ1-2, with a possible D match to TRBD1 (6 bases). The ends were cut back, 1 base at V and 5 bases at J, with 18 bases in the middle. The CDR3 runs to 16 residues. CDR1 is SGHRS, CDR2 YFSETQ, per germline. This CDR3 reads CASSLSSGVALYGYTF. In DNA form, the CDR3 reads TGCGCCAGCAGCTTGAGCTCAGGGGTTGCTCTTTATGGCTACACCTTC.

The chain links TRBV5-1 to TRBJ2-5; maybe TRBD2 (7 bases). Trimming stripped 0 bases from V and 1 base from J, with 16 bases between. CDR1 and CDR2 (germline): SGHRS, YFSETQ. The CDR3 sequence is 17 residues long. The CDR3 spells CASSLDSFGGLQETQYF. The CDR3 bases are TGCGCCAGCAGCTTGGATTCCTTCGGGGGGCTCCAAGAGACCCAGTACTTC. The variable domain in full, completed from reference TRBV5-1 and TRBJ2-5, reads KAGVTQTPRYLIKTRGQQVTLSCSPISGHRSVSWYQQTPGQGLQFLFEYFSETQRNKGNFPGRFSGRQFSNSRSEMNVSTLELGDSALYLCASSLDSFGGLQETQYFGPGTRLLVL.

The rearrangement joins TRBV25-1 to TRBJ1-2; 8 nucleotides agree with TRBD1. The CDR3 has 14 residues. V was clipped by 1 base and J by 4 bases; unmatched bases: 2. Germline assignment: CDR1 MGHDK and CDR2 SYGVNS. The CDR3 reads CASSESGTGYGYTF. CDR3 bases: TGTGCCAGCAGTGAATCCGGGACAGGCTATGGCTACACCTTC.

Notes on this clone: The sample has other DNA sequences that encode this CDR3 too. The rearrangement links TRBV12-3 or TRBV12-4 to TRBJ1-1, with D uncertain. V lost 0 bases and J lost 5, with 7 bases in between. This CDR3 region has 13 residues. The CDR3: CASSLARGTEAFF. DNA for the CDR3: TGTGCCAGCAGTTTAGCCCGGGGTACTGAAGCTTTCTTT.

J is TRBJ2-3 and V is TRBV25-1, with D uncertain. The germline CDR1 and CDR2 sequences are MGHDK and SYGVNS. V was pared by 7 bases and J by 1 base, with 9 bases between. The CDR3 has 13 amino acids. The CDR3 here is CASKRRGTDTQYF. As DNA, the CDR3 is TGTGCCAGCAAGAGACGGGGCACAGATACGCAGTATTTT.

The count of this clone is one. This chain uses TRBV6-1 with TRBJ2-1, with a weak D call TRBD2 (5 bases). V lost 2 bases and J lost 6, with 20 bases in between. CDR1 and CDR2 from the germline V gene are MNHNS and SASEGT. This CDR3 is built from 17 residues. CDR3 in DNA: TGTGCCAGCAGTGAATACGCCACGGGGATAATTACCAATGAGCAGTTCTTC. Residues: CASSEYATGIITNEQFF.

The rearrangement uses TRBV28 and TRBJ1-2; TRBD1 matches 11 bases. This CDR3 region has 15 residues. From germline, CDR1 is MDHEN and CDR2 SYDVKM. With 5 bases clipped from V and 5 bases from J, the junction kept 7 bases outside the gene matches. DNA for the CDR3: TGTGCCAGCAGTGAACGGACAGGGGGCGGTTATGGCTACACCTTC. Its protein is CASSERTGGGYGYTF.

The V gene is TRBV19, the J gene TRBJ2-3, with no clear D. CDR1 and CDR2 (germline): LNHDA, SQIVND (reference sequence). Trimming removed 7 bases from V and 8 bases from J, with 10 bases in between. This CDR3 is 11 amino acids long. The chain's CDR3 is CASKSASTQYF. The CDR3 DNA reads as TGTGCCAGTAAGAGTGCGAGTACGCAGTATTTT.

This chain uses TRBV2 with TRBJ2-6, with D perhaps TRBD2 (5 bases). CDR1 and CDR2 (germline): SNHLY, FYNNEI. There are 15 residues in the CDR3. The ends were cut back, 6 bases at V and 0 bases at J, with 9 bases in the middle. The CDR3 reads CASSPGDSGANVLTF. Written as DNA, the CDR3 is TGTGCCAGCAGCCCCGGGGACTCTGGGGCCAACGTCCTGACTTTC.

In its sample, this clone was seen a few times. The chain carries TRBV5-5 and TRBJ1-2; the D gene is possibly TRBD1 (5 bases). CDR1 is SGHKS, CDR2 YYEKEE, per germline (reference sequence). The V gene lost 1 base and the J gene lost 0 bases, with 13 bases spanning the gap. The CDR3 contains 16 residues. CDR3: CASSLSRALTNYGYTF. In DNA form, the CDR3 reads TGTGCCAGCAGCTTGAGCAGGGCCCTAACTAACTATGGCTACACCTTC.

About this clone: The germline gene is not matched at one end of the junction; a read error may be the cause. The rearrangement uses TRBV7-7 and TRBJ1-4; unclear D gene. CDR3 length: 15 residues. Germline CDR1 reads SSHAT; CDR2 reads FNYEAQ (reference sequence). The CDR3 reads CASSTGLATNEKLFF. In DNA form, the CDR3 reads TGTGCTAGCAGCACGGGTCTGGCAACTAATGAAAAACTGTTTTTT.

CDR3 bases: TGTGCCAGCAGTTACCCCTTAGAGGGGGCAGACAATGAGCAGTTCTTC. Translation: CASSYPLEGADNEQFF. The gene calls are TRBV6-2 or TRBV6-3 and TRBJ2-1, with 7 bases identical to TRBD1. Per the germline V gene, CDR1 is MNHEY and CDR2 is SVGEGT. The J segment lost 5 bases and the V segment lost 2 bases, leaving 9 bases of the junction unmatched. This CDR3 comprises 16 residues.

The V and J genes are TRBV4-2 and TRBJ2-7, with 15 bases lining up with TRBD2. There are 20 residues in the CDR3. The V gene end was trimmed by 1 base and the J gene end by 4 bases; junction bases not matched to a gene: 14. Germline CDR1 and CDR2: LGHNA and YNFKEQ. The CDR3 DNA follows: TGTGCCAGCAGCCAAGTCTCCGGACTAGCGGGAGGGCCGGCGGGTTACGAGCAGTACTTC. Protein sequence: CASSQVSGLAGGPAGYEQYF.